The 27 T cell receptor beta chains reported below all come from one sample, sequenced in a study of blood T cell repertoires in COVID-19. Profiling relied on immunoSEQ multiplex PCR, and the TCRdb table lists in-frame clones only, not all of them. The table includes hundreds of thousands of clones, approximately 78% detected once. The sequenced material came from PBMCs or T cells enriched from blood (not recorded which). The receptor source for this set is a middle-aged man who had been exposed to COVID-19.

The chain links TRBV9 to TRBJ1-1, with D possibly matching TRBD1 (6 bases). Germline V lookup: CDR1 SGDLS, CDR2 YYNGEE. Deletions cut 3 bases from V and 9 bases from J, with 21 bases between. The CDR3 loop spans 15 amino acids. The CDR3 nucleotides are TGTGCCAGCAGCGCAGAACAGGGTCTTATTATAAAAGCTTTCTTT. Its protein product is CASSAEQGLIIKAFF.

V and J are TRBV4-1 and TRBJ2-1; 7 bases fit TRBD1. This CDR3 is built from 14 residues. V was pared by 0 bases and J by 8 bases, with 4 bases of the junction left unmatched. The germline V gene has CDR1 MGHRA and CDR2 YSYEKL. CDR3 residues: CASSQDQGVDEQFF. The CDR3 DNA reads as TGCGCCAGCAGCCAAGATCAGGGGGTTGATGAGCAGTTCTTC.

The V gene is TRBV7-2, the J gene TRBJ2-3; the match to TRBD2 covers 16 bases. Per the germline V gene, CDR1 is SGHTA and CDR2 is FQGNSA. The CDR3 contains 16 residues. V lost 5 bases and J lost 10; bases outside the gene matches: 9. CDR3 protein: CASSPGTSGRARPQYF. CDR3 in DNA: TGTGCCAGCAGCCCCGGGACTAGCGGGAGGGCTCGACCGCAGTATTTT.

This chain connects TRBV28 to TRBJ1-5; D is ambiguous. The CDR3 has 12 residues. From germline, CDR1 is MDHEN and CDR2 SYDVKM. V lost 6 bases and J 7 bases, leaving 10 bases between the germline ends. The CDR3 loop reads CASRLIEQPQHF. The CDR3 DNA reads as TGTGCCAGCAGACTAATCGAGCAGCCCCAGCATTTT.

This chain links TRBV28 with TRBJ1-2; D possibly corresponds to TRBD1 (5 bases). CDR1 is MDHEN, CDR2 SYDVKM, per germline. Deletions cut 8 bases from V and 7 bases from J, with 23 bases between. CDR3 length equals 15 residues. The CDR3 reads CASAPPGGGWGGYTF. DNA for the CDR3: TGTGCCAGCGCCCCCCCGGGGGGAGGATGGGGTGGCTACACCTTC.

This sequence joins TRBV19 and TRBJ1-1; 7 bases are a match to TRBD1. Trimming took 6 bases from V and 1 from J; bases not matched to a gene: 8. The CDR3 sequence is 15 residues long. Germline CDR1 LNHDA, CDR2 SQIVND (reference sequence). The CDR3 coding sequence is TGTGCCAGTAGGGTCGAGGGGGCGAGGAACACTGAAGCTTTCTTT. Its translation is CASRVEGARNTEAFF. The full variable domain, rest sourced from reference TRBV19 and TRBJ1-1, is DGGITQSPKYLFRKEGQNVTLSCEQNLNHDAMYWYRQDPGQGLRLIYYSQIVNDFQKGDIAEGYSVSREKKESFPLTVTSAQKNPTAFYLCASRVEGARNTEAFFGQGTRLTVV.

J is TRBJ2-1 and V is TRBV6-5; 9 bases fit TRBD1. The CDR3 spans 12 residues. V trimming: 6 bases; J trimming: 11 bases; junction bases outside the gene matches: 5. The germline V gene encodes CDR1 MNHEY and CDR2 SVGAGI. The CDR3 DNA reads TGTGCCAGCAGGGCGGGACAGGGACAGCAGTTCTTC. Amino acids: CASRAGQGQQFF.

V and J are TRBV3-1 (or the pseudogene TRBV3-2) and TRBJ2-1, with 10 bases lining up with TRBD2. This CDR3 is built from 14 residues. CDR1 and CDR2 from the germline V gene are LGHDT and YNNKEL (reference sequence). V lost 3 bases, J lost 10 bases, and 6 bases stayed unmatched. CDR3 residues: CASSHRELAGEQFF. In DNA form, the CDR3 reads TGTGCCAGCAGCCATAGGGAACTAGCGGGAGAGCAGTTCTTC.

The CDR3, as DNA: TGTGCCAGCAGCCCATCTGTCCGCATCATTACGGAGCGGCAGTACTTC. Translation gives CASSPSVRIITERQYF. The chain carries TRBV27 and TRBJ2-7; no firm D call. The CDR3 loop spans 16 amino acids. The V and J ends lost 6 bases and 9 bases respectively, with 27 bases between them. CDR1 is MNHEY and CDR2 is SMNVEV in the germline V gene (reference sequence).

This clone has more than one count but fewer than ten. This chain connects TRBV10-3 to TRBJ2-5; 8 bases agree with TRBD1. This CDR3 is built from 14 residues. With 4 bases clipped from V and 5 bases from J, the junction kept 6 bases outside the gene matches. CDR1 is ENHRY, CDR2 SYGVKD, per germline. CDR3 residues: CAISGQGPGETQYF. CDR3 DNA sequence: TGTGCCATCAGTGGACAGGGGCCGGGGGAGACCCAGTACTTC.

This clone was detected once. The chain is built from TRBV4-1 and TRBJ2-7; D may be TRBD1 (5 bases). CDR3 length equals 14 residues. Germline V gene data show CDR1 as MGHRA and CDR2 as YSYEKL. Trimming took off 1 base at V and 5 bases at J, with 12 bases between the two ends. CDR3 bases: TGCGCCAGCAGCCAAGGTGGGGCAATCGACGAGCAGTACTTC. Translating it yields CASSQGGAIDEQYF.

The gene calls are TRBV5-1 and TRBJ2-2, with 10 bases aligning to TRBD1. With 6 bases clipped from V and 5 bases from J, the junction kept 7 bases outside the gene matches. CDR1 SGHRS and CDR2 YFSETQ come from the germline V gene. The CDR3 contains 15 residues. CDR3 loop: CASTLGTGATGELFF. The CDR3 coding sequence is TGCGCCAGCACCCTAGGGACAGGGGCTACCGGGGAGCTGTTTTTT.

V usage is TRBV7-3 and J usage is TRBJ2-1; 11 positions agree with TRBD2. The germline V gene encodes CDR1 SGHTA and CDR2 FQGTGA. V gave up 2 bases and J gave up 8 bases; unmatched junction bases: 5. This CDR3 comprises 15 residues. CDR3 sequence (DNA): TGTGCCAGCAGCTTAGGAACTAGCGGGAGCGATGAGCAGTTCTTC. Amino acid sequence: CASSLGTSGSDEQFF.

The chain employs TRBV6-5 and TRBJ2-7, with D unclear. Trimming cost V 5 bases and J 4 bases, with 12 bases left between them. Per germline, CDR1 MNHEY and CDR2 SVGAGI. The CDR3 covers 13 residues. The CDR3 DNA is TGTGCCAGCAGTATTGCAGTTTTATACGAGCAGTACTTC. Its translation is CASSIAVLYEQYF.

As for this clone: Other DNA variants within this sample encode the same CDR3. This chain connects TRBV5-5 to TRBJ1-5, with D unclear. Trimming removed 2 bases at V and 2 bases at J, with 14 bases between. Germline loops: CDR1 SGHKS, CDR2 YYEKEE (reference sequence). CDR3 size: 16 residues. This CDR3 reads CASSLGSGIGNQPQHF. For the CDR3, the DNA is TGTGCCAGCAGCTTAGGTTCCGGGATAGGCAATCAGCCCCAGCATTTT. The variable domain in full, with the rest retrieved from reference TRBV5-5 and TRBJ1-5, is DAGVTQSPTHLIKTRGQQVTLRCSPISGHKSVSWYQQVLGQGPQFIFQYYEKEERGRGNFPDRFSARQFPNYSSELNVNALLLGDSALYLCASSLGSGIGNQPQHFGDGTRLSIL.

The chain recombines TRBV25-1 with TRBJ1-4, with 7 bases that match TRBD1. Germline V lookup: CDR1 MGHDK, CDR2 SYGVNS. V lost 3 bases to trimming and J lost 8 bases; unmatched junction nucleotides: 12. The length of the CDR3 is 16 residues. The CDR3 is CASSERGNTGVEKLFF. The CDR3 coding sequence is TGTGCCAGCAGTGAGAGGGGGAACACAGGGGTGGAAAAACTGTTTTTT.

The CDR3 DNA reads as TGTGCCAGTAGCGAACAGGGCGAAACCGGGGAGCTGTTTTTT. It is translated as CASSEQGETGELFF. V and J are TRBV19 and TRBJ2-2; perhaps TRBD1 as D (6 bases). Looked up from germline, CDR1 is LNHDA and CDR2 is SQIVND (reference sequence). The CDR3 length is 14 residues. Trimming shortened V by 6 bases and J by 5 bases, and 13 bases separated the two germline ends.

This sequence joins TRBV2 and TRBJ2-5; D is possibly TRBD1 (6 bases). The CDR3 is made up of 16 amino acids. The germline V gene has CDR1 SNHLY and CDR2 FYNNEI. The V end was cut by 3 bases, the J end by 2 bases, with 16 bases between. The CDR3 region has the DNA TGTGCCAGCAGTGACAATGCTGGACAGTCTCAAGAGACCCAGTACTTC. Residues: CASSDNAGQSQETQYF.

The V call is TRBV7-9, the J call TRBJ1-1, with D unclear. The CDR3 totals 18 residues. Looked up from germline, CDR1 is SEHNR and CDR2 is FQNEAQ (reference sequence). Between the trimmed V and J ends, which lost 7 bases and 0 bases, there was a span of 24 bases. CDR3 loop: CASIHEWRAEVMNTEAFF. In nucleotides, the CDR3 is TGTGCCAGCATCCATGAATGGAGGGCGGAAGTCATGAACACTGAAGCTTTCTTT.

CDR3 coding DNA: TGCGCCAGCAGCTTCTCGGACAGGGCATTGGGCGAGCAGTACTTC. It is translated as CASSFSDRALGEQYF. V and J are TRBV5-1 and TRBJ2-7, with TRBD1 matching 8 bases. The CDR3 contains 15 residues. CDR1 is SGHRS and CDR2 is YFSETQ in the germline V gene. Trimming at V came to 2 bases and at J to 6 bases, leaving 10 bases not matched to a gene.

The chain is built from TRBV27 and TRBJ2-2, with D possibly TRBD2 on 6 matching bases. The germline CDR1 and CDR2 sequences are MNHEY and SMNVEV (reference sequence). The length of the CDR3 is 15 residues. The V and J ends lost 7 bases and 8 bases respectively, with 20 bases between them. For the CDR3, the DNA is TGTGCCAGCACTCCGGAGGGACCCGCCGTGGGGGAGCTGTTTTTT. Amino acids: CASTPEGPAVGELFF.

V usage is TRBV10-3 and J usage is TRBJ2-7; 8 bases match TRBD1. With V trimmed by 10 bases and J by 2 bases, 4 bases remained unmatched. The CDR3 is 12 amino acids. Germline V CDR1 and CDR2: ENHRY, SYGVKD. The CDR3: CATGQGTYEQYF. The CDR3 DNA reads as TGTGCCACAGGACAGGGAACCTACGAGCAGTACTTC.

CDR3 in amino acids: CASSYSRLVGYNEQFF. The CDR3 region has the DNA TGTGCCAGCAGTTACTCGCGACTAGTGGGCTACAATGAGCAGTTCTTC. The V call is TRBV6-5, the J call TRBJ2-1, with D possibly being TRBD2 (6 bases). The CDR3 length is 16 residues. CDR1 and CDR2 (germline): MNHEY, SVGAGI. With 0 bases removed from V and 3 bases from J, the gap between germline ends came to 12 bases.

This chain links TRBV5-1 with TRBJ2-3; D gene uncertain. Trimming shortened V by 0 bases and J by 1 base, and 9 bases separated the two germline ends. In germline, CDR1 is SGHRS, CDR2 YFSETQ. The CDR3 covers 15 residues. CDR3 sequence: CASSLGPLGTDTQYF. DNA of the CDR3: TGCGCCAGCAGCTTGGGCCCATTAGGCACAGATACGCAGTATTTT. Filled out from reference TRBV5-1 and TRBJ2-3, the complete variable domain reads KAGVTQTPRYLIKTRGQQVTLSCSPISGHRSVSWYQQTPGQGLQFLFEYFSETQRNKGNFPGRFSGRQFSNSRSEMNVSTLELGDSALYLCASSLGPLGTDTQYFGPGTRLTVL.

The CDR3 loop is CASSQTSASYNEQFF. CDR3 in DNA: TGTGCCAGCAGCCAGACTAGCGCTTCTTACAATGAGCAGTTCTTC. This chain links TRBV7-3 with TRBJ2-1; 8 bases match TRBD2. V lost 5 bases, J lost 4 bases, and 7 bases stayed unmatched. The CDR3 contains 15 residues. Germline values: CDR1 SGHTA, CDR2 FQGTGA.

This sequence joins TRBV28 and TRBJ1-1; D is unclear. V gave up 5 bases and J gave up 1 base, with 11 bases separating them. CDR3 size: 14 residues. Germline V gene sequence: CDR1 MDHEN, CDR2 SYDVKM. The CDR3 DNA reads as TGTGCCAGCAGTACACCTCGCGGGAACACTGAAGCTTTCTTT. This codes for CASSTPRGNTEAFF.

This chain connects TRBV15 to TRBJ2-1, with a weak D call TRBD2 (5 bases). The V and J ends lost 5 bases and 7 bases respectively, with 21 bases between them. Germline CDR1 LNHNV, CDR2 YYDKDF (reference sequence). The CDR3 extends over 16 amino acids. CDR3 in DNA: TGTGCCACCAGCTTGACGGCAGGAGTTACGGGGAATGAGCAGTTCTTC. It yields the protein CATSLTAGVTGNEQFF. The entire variable domain, with the rest obtained from reference TRBV15 and TRBJ2-1, is as follows: DAMVIQNPRYQVTQFGKPVTLSCSQTLNHNVMYWYQQKSSQAPKLLFHYYDKDFNNEADTPDNFQSRRPNTSFCFLDIRSPGLGDTAMYLCATSLTAGVTGNEQFFGPGTRLTVL.